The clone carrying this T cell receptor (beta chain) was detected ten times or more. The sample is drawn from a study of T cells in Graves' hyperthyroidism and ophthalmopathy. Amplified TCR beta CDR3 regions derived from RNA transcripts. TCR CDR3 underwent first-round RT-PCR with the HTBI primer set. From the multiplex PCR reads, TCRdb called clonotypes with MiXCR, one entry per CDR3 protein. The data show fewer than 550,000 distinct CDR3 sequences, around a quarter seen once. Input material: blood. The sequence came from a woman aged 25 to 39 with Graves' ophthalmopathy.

The CDR3 DNA follows: TGTGCCAGCAGCCGGGGACAGGGGAGGAGAAACCAAGAGACCCAGTACTTC. It is translated as CASSRGQGRRNQETQYF. This chain uses TRBV7-2 with TRBJ2-5; 10 bases align to TRBD1. CDR1 SGHTA and CDR2 FQGNSA come from the germline V gene. Trimming removed 5 bases from V and 0 bases from J; junction bases left unmatched: 9. This CDR3 contains 17 residues.